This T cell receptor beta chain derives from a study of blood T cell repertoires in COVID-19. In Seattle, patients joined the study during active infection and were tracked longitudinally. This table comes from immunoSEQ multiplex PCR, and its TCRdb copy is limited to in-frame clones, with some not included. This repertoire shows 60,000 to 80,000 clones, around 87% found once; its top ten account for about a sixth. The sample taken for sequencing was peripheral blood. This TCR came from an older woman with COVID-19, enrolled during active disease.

CDR3 DNA: TGTGCCAGTAGTATTAGAGAATCTAATGAAAAACTGTTTTTT. Translation gives CASSIRESNEKLFF. This chain links TRBV19 with TRBJ1-4; D remains ambiguous. Germline assignment: CDR1 LNHDA and CDR2 SQIVND (reference sequence). Between the trimmed V and J ends, which lost 3 bases and 3 bases, there was a span of 8 bases. The length of the CDR3 is 14 residues.